One and the same sample provided the 20 T cell receptor beta chains below, sequenced in a study of shared clonotypes between healthy human individuals (dated by TCRdb to 2018 to 2020). CD8 naive samples were CD45RO-negative cells positively selected for CCR7, giving a CD45RA+CCR7+ population that excluded TemRA cells. The method was the immunoSEQ multiplex PCR assay. In its TCRdb copy, this immuneACCESS table keeps in-frame sequences only and misses some clones. Where compared with another copy, unresolved V genes explain less than half of these, and the others have no known cause. The sample contains 760,000 or so clones, just over 95% of them found a single time. Clones ranked in the top ten supply approximately 0.2% of the sample. Sequenced input: naive CD8+ T cells sorted from blood. The cell subset or site label here, explained by the study, means: CD45RA+CCR7+. These receptors were taken from a man in his thirties or forties in good health.

The rearrangement joins TRBV10-3 to TRBJ2-7; D is uncertain. Germline-derived CDR1 and CDR2 are ENHRY and SYGVKD. Trimming removed 4 bases at V and 7 bases at J, with 8 bases between. The CDR3 spans 11 residues. In DNA, the CDR3 is TGTGCCATCAGTGGGAGTGGGGAGCAGTACTTC. It is translated as CAISGSGEQYF.

The chain links TRBV7-6 to TRBJ2-2; TRBD1 aligns across 11 bases. With 5 bases clipped from V and 4 bases from J, the junction kept 3 bases outside the gene matches. The CDR3 consists of 15 residues. In germline, CDR1 is SGHVS, CDR2 FNYEAQ. The CDR3 DNA sequence: TGTGCCAGCAGCATAGGGACAGGGGGCACCGGGGAGCTGTTTTTT. Its protein is CASSIGTGGTGELFF.

Details on this clone: Other DNA sequences within the sample encode an identical CDR3. CDR3 sequence reads: CASSLRGDEQYF. The CDR3, as DNA: TGTGCCAGCAGTTTACGAGGGGACGAGCAGTACTTC. The chain joins TRBV28 to TRBJ2-7; either TRBD1 or TRBD2 may fit D (5 bases each). This CDR3 has 12 residues. Per germline, CDR1 MDHEN and CDR2 SYDVKM. The V gene lost 2 bases and the J gene lost 5 bases, with 7 bases spanning the gap.

The gene calls are TRBV4-1 and TRBJ2-7; 8 bases are shared with TRBD1. The trim removed 3 bases at V and 0 bases at J, leaving 4 bases unmatched. Germline V gene data show CDR1 as MGHRA and CDR2 as YSYEKL. This CDR3 comprises 15 residues. In nucleotides, the CDR3 is TGCGCCAGCAGCCAGAGACAGGGGAGCTCCTACGAGCAGTACTTC. Its protein product is CASSQRQGSSYEQYF.

The chain is built from TRBV30 and TRBJ2-1; 8 bases map to TRBD1. Germline loops: CDR1 GTSNPN, CDR2 SVGIG (reference sequence). The ends lost 0 bases at V and 5 bases at J; junction bases unmatched: 12. The CDR3 loop spans 17 amino acids. CDR3 in DNA: TGTGCCTGGAGTGTATTTCTATGGGGACAGGTCAACAATGAGCAGTTCTTC. It is translated as CAWSVFLWGQVNNEQFF.

J is TRBJ2-7 and V is TRBV6-5; 9 nucleotides match TRBD1. CDR1 MNHEY and CDR2 SVGAGI come from the germline V gene. V trimming: 4 bases; J trimming: 5 bases; junction bases outside the gene matches: 6. This CDR3 is 14 amino acids long. In nucleotides, the CDR3 is TGTGCCAGCAGTTCCGGGACAGGGTCCCACGAGCAGTACTTC. It codes for CASSSGTGSHEQYF.

This chain connects TRBV11-3 to TRBJ2-5, with a tentative D call TRBD2 (6 bases). Trimming took off 3 bases at V and 2 bases at J, with 13 bases between the two ends. This CDR3 contains 15 residues. Looked up from germline, CDR1 is SGHNT and CDR2 is YENEEA. CDR3 loop: CASSFQLAFQETQYF. In nucleotides, the CDR3 is TGTGCCAGCAGCTTCCAGCTAGCGTTTCAAGAGACCCAGTACTTC.

The rearrangement joins TRBV9 to TRBJ2-1; 10 nucleotides match TRBD1. Trimming cost V 3 bases and J 6 bases; bases outside gene matches: 6. Germline V gene data show CDR1 as SGDLS and CDR2 as YYNGEE. CDR3 size: 15 residues. The CDR3 nucleotides read TGTGCCAGCAGCGATCGGACAGGGGGGATCAATGAGCAGTTCTTC. The encoded protein is CASSDRTGGINEQFF.

This sequence joins TRBV29-1 and TRBJ2-7; no definite D call. Trimming stripped 4 bases from V and 7 bases from J, with 11 bases between. The germline CDR1 and CDR2 sequences are SQVTM and ANQGSEA. CDR3 length equals 11 residues. CDR3: CSVGARREQYF. Here the CDR3 DNA reads TGCAGCGTTGGGGCCCGTAGGGAGCAGTACTTC.

The gene calls are TRBV20-1 and TRBJ1-1; 7 bases agree with TRBD1. There are 10 residues in the CDR3. Germline CDR1 reads DFQATT; CDR2 reads SNEGSKA (reference sequence). CDR3 loop: CRAGQSEAFF. Here the CDR3 DNA reads TGCAGAGCGGGACAGTCAGAAGCTTTCTTT.

As concerns this clone: Other DNA sequences within the sample encode an identical CDR3. The chain has TRBV27 and TRBJ2-5, with 14 bases aligning to TRBD2. Germline trimming cut 5 bases from V and 5 bases from J; bases unmatched to any gene: 4. CDR1 MNHEY and CDR2 SMNVEV come from the germline V gene (reference sequence). The CDR3 runs to 15 residues. CDR3: CASSPGLAGAETQYF. CDR3 nucleotides: TGTGCCAGCAGTCCGGGACTAGCGGGAGCGGAGACCCAGTACTTC.

The sample holds one count of this clone. The chain recombines TRBV7-9 with TRBJ1-4; D remains unclear. With 2 bases removed from V and 2 bases from J, the gap between germline ends came to 6 bases. Germline CDR1 is SEHNR and CDR2 is FQNEAQ (reference sequence). The CDR3 is 14 residues long. The CDR3 protein is CASSLSVTNEKLFF. The CDR3 DNA sequence: TGTGCCAGCAGCTTAAGTGTTACTAATGAAAAACTGTTTTTT. The entire variable domain, with the rest obtained from reference TRBV7-9 and TRBJ1-4, is as follows: DTGVSQNPRHKITKRGQNVTFRCDPISEHNRLYWYRQTLGQGPEFLTYFQNEAQLEKSRLLSDRFSAERPKGSFSTLEIQRTEQGDSAMYLCASSLSVTNEKLFFGSGTQLSVL.

The CDR3 reads CASSQRNSGRSGDTQYF. The CDR3 DNA reads TGTGCCAGCAGCCAGCGTAATAGCGGGAGATCGGGAGATACGCAGTATTTT. V usage is TRBV11-2 and J usage is TRBJ2-3, with 9 bases aligning to TRBD2. Trimming removed 5 bases from V and 5 bases from J; junction bases left unmatched: 14. This CDR3 is built from 17 residues. Per germline, CDR1 SGHAT and CDR2 FQNNGV.

This chain joins TRBV9 and TRBJ2-2; D may be TRBD2 (7 bases). The V end was cut by 4 bases, the J end by 3 bases, with 10 bases between. This CDR3 is built from 14 residues. Germline lookup yields CDR1 SGDLS and CDR2 YYNGEE. CDR3 region: CASSLGGDTGELFF. CDR3 nucleotide sequence: TGTGCCAGCAGCCTAGGGGGGGACACCGGGGAGCTGTTTTTT.

Concerning this clone: One end of the junction varies from germline; a read error may be responsible. The chain is built from TRBV29-1 and TRBJ2-3, with 8 bases lining up with TRBD1. The CDR3 totals 17 residues. Germline-derived CDR1 and CDR2 are SQVTM and ANQGSEA. The CDR3 coding sequence is TGCAGCGCTGAACTTCTCTCCCAGGACAGGGCACCAGATACGCAGTATTTT. Translated: CSAELLSQDRAPDTQYF.

The rearrangement joins TRBV18 to TRBJ2-1; 9 nucleotides match TRBD2. With V trimmed by 2 bases and J by 5 bases, 7 bases remained unmatched. CDR3 length: 16 amino acids. CDR1 is KGHSH and CDR2 is LQKENI in the germline V gene. CDR3 in amino acids: CASSPVPGLANNEQFF. Here the CDR3 DNA reads TGTGCCAGCTCACCAGTCCCGGGACTAGCCAACAATGAGCAGTTCTTC.

This clone showed up just once. The V call is TRBV6-1, the J call TRBJ2-1; 16 bases agree with TRBD2. The CDR3 covers 18 residues. The germline gives CDR1 MNHNS, CDR2 SASEGT. After removal of 5 bases from V and 3 bases from J, the junction contained 7 bases not matched to a gene. CDR3 residues: CASSQGTSGRAVYNEQFF. Written as DNA, the CDR3 is TGTGCCAGCAGTCAAGGGACTAGCGGGAGGGCCGTCTACAATGAGCAGTTCTTC.

This sequence joins TRBV2 and TRBJ2-2; 7 bases fit TRBD2. The CDR3 spans 15 residues. The V and J ends lost 6 bases and 4 bases, in that order; junction bases with no gene match: 8. Germline V gives CDR1 SNHLY, CDR2 FYNNEI. CDR3 residues: CASRPRTRGTGELFF. The CDR3 nucleotides read TGTGCCAGCAGGCCCCGGACTAGGGGCACCGGGGAGCTGTTTTTT.

The chain uses TRBV27 and TRBJ2-1; D unclear. The CDR3 contains 16 residues. Germline CDR1 is MNHEY and CDR2 is SMNVEV (reference sequence). V lost 3 bases and J lost 1, with 13 bases in between. CDR3 DNA sequence: TGTGCCAGCAGTTTGGCTCCCCCGGAATCCTACAATGAGCAGTTCTTC. Its protein is CASSLAPPESYNEQFF.

The V and J genes are TRBV10-1 and TRBJ2-7; D is unresolved. V was pared by 0 bases and J by 3 bases, with 18 bases between. From germline, CDR1 is WNHNN and CDR2 SYGVQD (reference sequence). The CDR3 length is 17 residues. The CDR3 coding sequence is TGCGCCAGCAGTGAGTCGCGGTTAGGTAGTAGCCGCTACGAGCAGTACTTC. It specifies CASSESRLGSSRYEQYF.